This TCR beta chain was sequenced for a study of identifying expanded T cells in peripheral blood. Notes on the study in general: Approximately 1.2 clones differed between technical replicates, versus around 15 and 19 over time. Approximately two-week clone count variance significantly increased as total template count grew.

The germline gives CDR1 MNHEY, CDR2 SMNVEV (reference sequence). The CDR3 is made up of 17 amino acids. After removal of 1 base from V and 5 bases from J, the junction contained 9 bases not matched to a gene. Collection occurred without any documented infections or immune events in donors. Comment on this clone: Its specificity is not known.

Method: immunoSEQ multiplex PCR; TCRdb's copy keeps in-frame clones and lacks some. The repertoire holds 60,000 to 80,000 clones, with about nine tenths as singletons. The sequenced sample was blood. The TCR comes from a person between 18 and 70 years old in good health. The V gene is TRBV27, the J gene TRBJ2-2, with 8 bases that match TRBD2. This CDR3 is CASSLYPPAGGTGELFF. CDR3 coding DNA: TGTGCCAGCAGTTTATACCCCCCCGCGGGGGGAACCGGGGAGCTGTTTTTT.